The 31 T cell receptor beta chains reported below all come from one sample, sequenced in a study of T cell changes during pregnancy in multiple sclerosis. Some clones are missing from TCRdb's copy, which holds only in-frame ones; the method was immunoSEQ multiplex PCR. The sample carries tens of thousands of clones, just over 90% recorded once. The material sequenced was peripheral blood, taken in the third trimester of pregnancy. The receptors come from a female donor with multiple sclerosis, enrolled in a pregnancy study.

This chain uses TRBV9 with TRBJ1-1; no clear D. Trimming removed 0 bases from V and 7 bases from J, with 10 bases in between. CDR3 length: 13 residues. Germline-derived CDR1 and CDR2 are SGDLS and YYNGEE. CDR3 sequence (DNA): TGTGCCAGCAGCGTAGCGGGTAATCGTGAAGCTTTCTTT. This sequence encodes CASSVAGNREAFF.

The rearrangement uses TRBV19 and TRBJ2-2; D is uncertain. The CDR3 covers 16 residues. Trimming cost V 7 bases and J 6 bases, with 21 bases left between them. The V gene's germline CDR1 is LNHDA and CDR2 SQIVND (reference sequence). The CDR3: CASTRRNDGYPGELFF. CDR3 DNA sequence: TGTGCCAGTACCCGGCGGAATGACGGATATCCCGGGGAGCTGTTTTTT.

J is TRBJ2-5 and V is TRBV7-9; TRBD2 matches 13 bases. The CDR3 sequence is 19 residues long. CDR1 and CDR2 from the germline V gene are SEHNR and FQNEAQ (reference sequence). V lost 5 bases, J lost 5 bases, and 17 bases stayed unmatched. CDR3 DNA: TGTGCCAGCAGCCCCACCCCGGGACTAGCGGGACGGTTTAGGGAGACCCAGTACTTC. As protein: CASSPTPGLAGRFRETQYF.

This chain uses TRBV9 with TRBJ2-1; D possibly corresponds to TRBD1 (7 bases). The CDR3 has 15 amino acids. Deletions cut 3 bases from V and 1 base from J, with 11 bases between. Germline assignment: CDR1 SGDLS and CDR2 YYNGEE. In DNA form, the CDR3 reads TGTGCCAGCAGCGCCCCAGGGGGGTCCTACAATGAGCAGTTCTTC. It codes for CASSAPGGSYNEQFF.

The CDR3 here is CASSRGLYNEQFF. The CDR3, as DNA: TGTGCCAGCAGCCGGGGACTTTACAATGAGCAGTTCTTC. The V call is TRBV2, the J call TRBJ2-1; D may be TRBD2 (6 bases). The germline CDR1 and CDR2 sequences are SNHLY and FYNNEI. The CDR3 has 13 amino acids. V shed 6 bases and J shed 4 bases, with 10 bases lying between them.

The rearrangement links TRBV4-1 to TRBJ2-7, with 11 positions matching TRBD2. Trimming removed 4 bases from V and 6 bases from J; junction bases left unmatched: 5. The CDR3 loop spans 14 amino acids. Germline CDR1 MGHRA, CDR2 YSYEKL. This CDR3 is CASSPRLAGGEQYF. CDR3 sequence (DNA): TGCGCCAGCAGCCCCCGTCTAGCGGGAGGCGAGCAGTACTTC.

The genes are TRBV6-5 and TRBJ2-1; D possibly corresponds to TRBD1 (6 bases). CDR1 MNHEY and CDR2 SVGAGI come from the germline V gene. V was trimmed by 8 bases and J by 5 bases, leaving 19 bases between them. This CDR3 has 15 residues. In DNA form, the CDR3 reads TGTGCCAGCTCACGGGGTTACAGGGACCACAATGAGCAGTTCTTC. Translated: CASSRGYRDHNEQFF.

This clone was counted ten times or more. The rearrangement joins TRBV27 to TRBJ2-1, with D maybe TRBD1 (5 bases). This CDR3 has 15 amino acids. CDR1 is MNHEY, CDR2 SMNVEV, per germline (reference sequence). Trimming removed 6 bases at V and 1 base at J, with 13 bases between. CDR3 DNA: TGTGCCAGCAGGCAGGGTACTTTTTCCTACAATGAGCAGTTCTTC. Translated: CASRQGTFSYNEQFF.

This chain uses TRBV11-2 with TRBJ1-5, with 8 bases lining up with TRBD1. Trimming cost V 1 base and J 6 bases; bases outside gene matches: 5. The CDR3 loop spans 15 amino acids. From germline, CDR1 is SGHAT and CDR2 FQNNGV. The CDR3 reads CASSLAPGGPQPQHF. CDR3 coding DNA: TGTGCCAGCAGCTTAGCCCCAGGGGGCCCTCAGCCCCAGCATTTT.

The genes are TRBV5-6 and TRBJ2-7, with a tentative D call TRBD2 (6 bases). The CDR3 loop spans 16 amino acids. CDR1 and CDR2 from the germline V gene are SGHDT and YYEEEE. The V and J ends lost 0 bases and 3 bases respectively, with 16 bases between them. The CDR3 DNA follows: TGTGCCAGCAGCTTGGGGAGTAGCGGTAAATACTACGAGCAGTACTTC. Its translation: CASSLGSSGKYYEQYF. Full variable domain (outside the CDR3, taken from reference TRBV5-6 and TRBJ2-7): DAGVTQSPTHLIKTRGQQVTLRCSPKSGHDTVSWYQQALGQGPQFIFQYYEEEERQRGNFPDRFSGHQFPNYSSELNVNALLLGDSALYLCASSLGSSGKYYEQYFGPGTRLTVT.

The table lists this clone with many counts. The rearrangement links TRBV5-4 to TRBJ2-7; 11 bases map to TRBD2. V lost 4 bases, J lost 3 bases, and 9 bases stayed unmatched. This CDR3 comprises 16 residues. The V gene's germline CDR1 is SGHNT and CDR2 YYREEE (reference sequence). Here the CDR3 reads CASSRGGSGRGYEQYF. CDR3 coding DNA: TGTGCCAGCAGCCGCGGAGGTAGCGGGAGGGGCTACGAGCAGTACTTC. Drawing the rest from reference TRBV5-4 and TRBJ2-7, the complete variable domain is ETGVTQSPTHLIKTRGQQVTLRCSSQSGHNTVSWYQQALGQGPQFIFQYYREEENGRGNFPPRFSGLQFPNYSSELNVNALELDDSALYLCASSRGGSGRGYEQYFGPGTRLTVT.

The rearrangement links TRBV27 to TRBJ2-7; D not certain. This CDR3 is 14 amino acids long. Deletions cut 6 bases from V and 1 base from J, with 13 bases between. Germline V CDR1 and CDR2: MNHEY, SMNVEV (reference sequence). This chain's CDR3 is CASSPNQVSYEQYF. CDR3 sequence (DNA): TGTGCCAGCAGCCCCAACCAGGTTTCCTACGAGCAGTACTTC.

The V call is TRBV10-3, the J call TRBJ2-5; D is undetermined. Germline CDR1 reads ENHRY; CDR2 reads SYGVKD. CDR3 length: 13 amino acids. V was pared by 0 bases and J by 4 bases, with 6 bases between. The CDR3 sequence is CAISESQAETQYF. In DNA form, the CDR3 reads TGTGCCATCAGTGAGTCCCAGGCAGAGACCCAGTACTTC.

The chain uses TRBV25-1 and TRBJ1-2; no reliable D call. V lost 1 base and J lost 4, with 7 bases in between. Germline V gene data show CDR1 as MGHDK and CDR2 as SYGVNS. The CDR3 runs 13 residues. The CDR3 bases are TGTGCCAGCAGTGAATCCCTCCCCTATGGCTACACCTTC. Its translation is CASSESLPYGYTF.

The J gene is TRBJ2-7, the V gene TRBV2; 10 nucleotides match TRBD2. From germline, CDR1 is SNHLY and CDR2 FYNNEI. The CDR3 covers 15 residues. With 5 bases clipped from V and 3 bases from J, the junction kept 7 bases outside the gene matches. The chain's CDR3 is CASSNPGLASYEQYF. The CDR3, as DNA: TGTGCCAGCAGTAATCCGGGACTAGCGAGCTACGAGCAGTACTTC.

The CDR3 sequence: CASSLLGQSRPTIYF. As DNA, the CDR3 is TGTGCCAGCAGCTTGCTGGGACAGAGCCGTCCCACCATATATTTT. This sequence joins TRBV5-4 and TRBJ1-3; 7 nucleotides align to TRBD1. The germline V gene has CDR1 SGHNT and CDR2 YYREEE (reference sequence). With V trimmed by 1 base and J by 9 bases, 10 bases remained unmatched. This CDR3 comprises 15 residues.

The chain is built from TRBV30 and TRBJ2-3; possible D gene TRBD2, 5 bases. The CDR3 is 11 residues long. V dropped 4 bases and J dropped 6 bases, with 8 bases sitting between them. Per germline, CDR1 GTSNPN and CDR2 SVGIG (reference sequence). The CDR3 loop reads CAWKQRDTQYF. DNA of the CDR3: TGTGCCTGGAAGCAGCGGGATACGCAGTATTTT. The variable domain in full, with the rest retrieved from reference TRBV30 and TRBJ2-3, is SQTIHQWPATLVQPVGSPLSLECTVEGTSNPNLYWYRQAAGRGLQLLFYSVGIGQISSEVPQNLSASRPQDRQFILSSKKLLLSDSGFYLCAWKQRDTQYFGPGTRLTVL.

The rearrangement uses TRBV27 and TRBJ2-1, with 11 bases matching TRBD1. V lost 6 bases and J lost 2; bases outside the gene matches: 12. The germline gives CDR1 MNHEY, CDR2 SMNVEV (reference sequence). This CDR3 comprises 18 residues. The DNA for the CDR3 is TGTGCCAGCAGGGGGACAGGGGGTTCTATTATCCCCTACAATGAGCAGTTCTTC. It specifies CASRGTGGSIIPYNEQFF.

This sequence joins TRBV5-1 and TRBJ1-1; TRBD1 agrees at 8 bases. The germline CDR1 and CDR2 sequences are SGHRS and YFSETQ. Germline trimming cut 0 bases from V and 5 bases from J; bases unmatched to any gene: 9. The CDR3 consists of 16 residues. CDR3 loop: CASSLAKTGARTEAFF. CDR3 sequence (DNA): TGCGCCAGCAGCTTGGCTAAGACAGGGGCGCGGACTGAAGCTTTCTTT.

The V call is TRBV5-4, the J call TRBJ2-5, with 13 bases identical to TRBD2. The CDR3 consists of 16 residues. The V gene's germline CDR1 is SGHNT and CDR2 YYREEE (reference sequence). V lost 0 bases and J lost 4; bases outside the gene matches: 3. In DNA form, the CDR3 reads TGTGCCAGCAGCTTGGGGGGACTAGCGGGAAGAGAGACCCAGTACTTC. Translated, it gives CASSLGGLAGRETQYF.

This chain links TRBV6-5 with TRBJ2-5, with D perhaps TRBD1 (5 bases). The CDR3 is 14 residues long. Germline V lookup: CDR1 MNHEY, CDR2 SVGAGI. V was trimmed by 4 bases and J by 0 bases, leaving 9 bases between them. The CDR3 nucleotides are TGTGCCAGCAGTTTTCTAGGGGACCAAGAGACCCAGTACTTC. It yields the protein CASSFLGDQETQYF.

The rearrangement joins TRBV4-2 to TRBJ2-5, with D possibly matching TRBD1 (6 bases). The ends were cut back, 2 bases at V and 5 bases at J, with 15 bases in the middle. The CDR3 is 15 amino acids. Germline lookup yields CDR1 LGHNA and CDR2 YNFKEQ. CDR3 DNA sequence: TGTGCCAGCAGCCAATCGCCACAGGGCAGCGAGACCCAGTACTTC. It codes for CASSQSPQGSETQYF.

The chain uses TRBV5-1 and TRBJ1-1, with D perhaps matching TRBD1 (6 bases). CDR3 length: 15 residues. Trimming cost V 4 bases and J 4 bases, with 17 bases left between them. Germline V CDR1 and CDR2: SGHRS, YFSETQ. The CDR3 bases are TGCGCCAGCAGCCCCGGGCCGGGGGGCTTCACTGAAGCTTTCTTT. Its protein is CASSPGPGGFTEAFF.

The table lists this clone with a count of one. The genes are TRBV6-5 and TRBJ2-1, with 12 positions matching TRBD2. Per germline, CDR1 MNHEY and CDR2 SVGAGI. The CDR3 covers 15 residues. Trimming at V came to 3 bases and at J to 8 bases, leaving 5 bases not matched to a gene. As DNA, the CDR3 is TGTGCCAGCAGTTATCCCGGACTAGCGGGATATGAGCAGTTCTTC. As protein: CASSYPGLAGYEQFF.

This clone showed up just once. The chain recombines TRBV5-1 with TRBJ2-3; TRBD2 aligns across 7 bases. The CDR3 has 15 amino acids. V dropped 2 bases and J dropped 5; count of bases not matched to a gene: 8. Germline lookup yields CDR1 SGHRS and CDR2 YFSETQ. The DNA of the CDR3 is TGCGCCAGCAGCTTCGGGGCGGGAGTGGAAGATACGCAGTATTTT. Protein product: CASSFGAGVEDTQYF.

The gene calls are TRBV4-2 and TRBJ2-1, with D perhaps TRBD1 (5 bases). The CDR3 consists of 16 residues. Germline V gene data show CDR1 as LGHNA and CDR2 as YNFKEQ. Trimming stripped 4 bases from V and 0 bases from J, with 13 bases between. CDR3 loop: CASSPRALDSYNEQFF. Written as DNA, the CDR3 is TGTGCCAGCAGCCCCAGGGCTCTCGACTCCTACAATGAGCAGTTCTTC.

The chain joins TRBV5-1 to TRBJ2-3, with TRBD2 matching over 9 bases. This CDR3 spans 16 amino acids. V gave up 0 bases and J gave up 6 bases; unmatched junction bases: 8. Germline V gene sequence: CDR1 SGHRS, CDR2 YFSETQ. The CDR3 here is CASSLVRGRAADTQYF. In DNA, the CDR3 is TGCGCCAGCAGCTTGGTACGCGGGAGGGCCGCTGATACGCAGTATTTT.

The J gene is TRBJ2-7, the V gene TRBV28, with 7 bases aligning to TRBD1. Germline V CDR1 and CDR2: MDHEN, SYDVKM. The CDR3 has 15 residues. J was trimmed by 2 bases and V by 6 bases; bases with no gene match: 10. The CDR3 reads CASREPGQPPYEQYF. The CDR3, as DNA: TGTGCCAGCAGAGAACCGGGACAGCCCCCCTACGAGCAGTACTTC.

The rearrangement uses TRBV7-9 and TRBJ2-3, with TRBD2 matching over 8 bases. The germline V gene has CDR1 SEHNR and CDR2 FQNEAQ (reference sequence). This CDR3 spans 15 amino acids. J was trimmed by 5 bases and V by 0 bases; bases with no gene match: 4. The CDR3 region has the DNA TGTGCCAGCAGCTTAGCGGGACTAGGGGTAGATACGCAGTATTTT. It yields the protein CASSLAGLGVDTQYF.

This clone was observed many times. V and J are TRBV6-5 and TRBJ1-1; 9 nucleotides agree with TRBD1. The CDR3 has 14 residues. Germline CDR1 MNHEY, CDR2 SVGAGI. The trim removed 4 bases at V and 5 bases at J, leaving 5 bases unmatched. CDR3 protein: CASSSGTGRTEAFF. CDR3 sequence (DNA): TGTGCCAGCAGTTCTGGGACAGGGAGGACTGAAGCTTTCTTT.

The chain joins TRBV29-1 to TRBJ2-5; D unclear. This CDR3 contains 15 residues. Trimming stripped 2 bases from V and 7 bases from J, with 20 bases between. Germline CDR1 reads SQVTM; CDR2 reads ANQGSEA. This CDR3 reads CSVEYRLSRDGTQYF. CDR3 DNA: TGCAGCGTTGAATACCGACTGTCAAGAGATGGGACCCAGTACTTC.